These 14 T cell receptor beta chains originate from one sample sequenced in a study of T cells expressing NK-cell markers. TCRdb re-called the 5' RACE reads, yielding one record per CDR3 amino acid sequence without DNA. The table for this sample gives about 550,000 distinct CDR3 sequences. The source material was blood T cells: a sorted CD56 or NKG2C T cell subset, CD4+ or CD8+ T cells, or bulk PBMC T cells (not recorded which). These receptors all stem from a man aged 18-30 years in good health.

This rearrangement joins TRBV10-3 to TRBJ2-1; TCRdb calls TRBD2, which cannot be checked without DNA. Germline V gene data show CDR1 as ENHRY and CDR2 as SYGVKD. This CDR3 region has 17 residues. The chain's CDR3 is CAISVLAGGQTYNEQFF.

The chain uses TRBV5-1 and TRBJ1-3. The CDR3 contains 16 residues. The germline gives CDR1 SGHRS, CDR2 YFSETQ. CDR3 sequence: CASSPDGQRSGNTIYF.

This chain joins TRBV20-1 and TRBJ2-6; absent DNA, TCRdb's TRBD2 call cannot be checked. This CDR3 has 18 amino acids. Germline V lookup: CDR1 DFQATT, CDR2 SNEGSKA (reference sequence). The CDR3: CSARRTGLAGAGANVLTF.

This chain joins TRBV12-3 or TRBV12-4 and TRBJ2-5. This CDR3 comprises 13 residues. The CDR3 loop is CASSSVDQETQYF.

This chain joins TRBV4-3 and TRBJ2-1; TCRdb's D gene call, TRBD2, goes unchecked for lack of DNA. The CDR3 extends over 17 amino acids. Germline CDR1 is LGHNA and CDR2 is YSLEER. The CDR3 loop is CASSQEVGGLAESEQFF.

This chain's CDR3 is CATSDLPGQGGEKLFF. The V gene is TRBV24-1, the J gene TRBJ1-4; checking the TCRdb D call of TRBD1 is not possible without DNA. The CDR3 spans 16 residues. Per the germline V gene, CDR1 is KGHDR and CDR2 is SFDVKD.

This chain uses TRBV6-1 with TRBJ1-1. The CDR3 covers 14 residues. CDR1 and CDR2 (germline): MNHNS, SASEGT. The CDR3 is CASRLPGLNTEAFF.

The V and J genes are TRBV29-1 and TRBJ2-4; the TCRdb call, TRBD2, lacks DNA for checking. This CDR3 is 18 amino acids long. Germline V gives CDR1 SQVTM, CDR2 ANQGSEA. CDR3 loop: CSGEVPAGGPVAKNIQYF.

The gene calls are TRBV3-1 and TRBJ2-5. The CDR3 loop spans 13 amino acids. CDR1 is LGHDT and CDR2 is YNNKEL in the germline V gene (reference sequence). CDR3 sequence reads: CASSQGLSETQYF.

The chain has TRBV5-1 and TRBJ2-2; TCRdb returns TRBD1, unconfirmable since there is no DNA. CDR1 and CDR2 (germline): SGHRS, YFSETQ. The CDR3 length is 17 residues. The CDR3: CASGFESAGDLAGELFF.

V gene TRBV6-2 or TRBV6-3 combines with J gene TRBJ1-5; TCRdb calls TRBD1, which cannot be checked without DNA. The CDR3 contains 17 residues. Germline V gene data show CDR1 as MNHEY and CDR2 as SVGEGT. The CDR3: CASSLTSITGLNQPQHF.

CDR3 amino acids: CASSLFDSYEQYF. This rearrangement joins TRBV5-5 to TRBJ2-7; the TCRdb D gene call, TRBD1, has no DNA to confirm it. The V gene's germline CDR1 is SGHKS and CDR2 YYEKEE (reference sequence). The CDR3 is made up of 13 amino acids.

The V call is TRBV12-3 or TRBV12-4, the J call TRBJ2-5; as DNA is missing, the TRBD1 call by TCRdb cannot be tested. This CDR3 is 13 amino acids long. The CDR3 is CASRPRDAETQYF.

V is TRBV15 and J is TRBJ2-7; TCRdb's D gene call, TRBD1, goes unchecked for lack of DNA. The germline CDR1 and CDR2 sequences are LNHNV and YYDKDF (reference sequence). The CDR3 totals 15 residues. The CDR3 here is CATSRDGTGIDEQYF. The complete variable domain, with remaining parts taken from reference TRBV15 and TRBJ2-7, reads DAMVIQNPRYQVTQFGKPVTLSCSQTLNHNVMYWYQQKSSQAPKLLFHYYDKDFNNEADTPDNFQSRRPNTSFCFLDIRSPGLGDTAMYLCATSRDGTGIDEQYFGPGTRLTVT.